One and the same sample provided the 7 T cell receptor beta chains below, sequenced in a study of T cell changes during pregnancy in multiple sclerosis. Method: immunoSEQ multiplex PCR; TCRdb's copy keeps in-frame clones and lacks some. The repertoire holds tens of thousands of clones, with about 93% as singletons. The material sequenced was peripheral blood, taken in the first trimester of pregnancy. The receptors come from a female donor in good health, enrolled as a control in a pregnancy study.

The chain has TRBV19 and TRBJ1-5; the match to TRBD1 covers 10 bases. Looked up from germline, CDR1 is LNHDA and CDR2 is SQIVND (reference sequence). The CDR3 is 15 residues long. Unmatched junction bases numbered 8, after V lost 8 bases and J lost 4 bases. In nucleotides, the CDR3 is TGTGCCAGTTGCTGGGGACAGGGGTCAAATCAGCCCCAGCATTTT. The encoded protein is CASCWGQGSNQPQHF.

About this clone: The same CDR3 also results from other DNA sequences found in this sample. The J gene is TRBJ2-7, the V gene TRBV27; D might be TRBD1 (5 bases). Looked up from germline, CDR1 is MNHEY and CDR2 is SMNVEV (reference sequence). This CDR3 has 14 residues. V was pared by 2 bases and J by 2 bases, with 10 bases between. CDR3 loop: CASSLGAGPYEQYF. In DNA form, the CDR3 reads TGTGCCAGCAGTTTAGGGGCCGGCCCCTACGAGCAGTACTTC.

This rearrangement joins TRBV25-1 to TRBJ2-1; D is perhaps TRBD1 (6 bases). Germline-derived CDR1 and CDR2 are MGHDK and SYGVNS. CDR3 length: 17 residues. V lost 4 bases and J 6 bases, leaving 22 bases between the germline ends. The CDR3 reads CASSAQSGVGGSNEQFF. CDR3 sequence (DNA): TGTGCCAGCAGTGCCCAGTCAGGGGTTGGGGGTTCCAATGAGCAGTTCTTC.

The chain combines TRBV7-2 with TRBJ2-3; the match to TRBD2 covers 7 bases. V was pared by 0 bases and J by 5 bases, with 8 bases of the junction left unmatched. This CDR3 has 16 residues. The germline V gene encodes CDR1 SGHTA and CDR2 FQGNSA. For the CDR3, the DNA is TGTGCCAGCAGCTTAGCCGGTGCGGGAGCTCAAGATACGCAGTATTTT. It translates to CASSLAGAGAQDTQYF. Combining the CDR3 with reference TRBV7-2 and TRBJ2-3 gives the whole variable domain GAGVSQSPSNKVTEKGKDVELRCDPISGHTALYWYRQSLGQGLEFLIYFQGNSAPDKSGLPSDRFSAERTGGSVSTLTIQRTQQEDSAVYLCASSLAGAGAQDTQYFGPGTRLTVL.

The genes are TRBV27 and TRBJ2-7; maybe TRBD1 (6 bases). This CDR3 has 16 residues. The germline CDR1 and CDR2 sequences are MNHEY and SMNVEV (reference sequence). Trimming removed 4 bases at V and 2 bases at J, with 18 bases between. CDR3 amino acids: CASSSPAQGTTYEQYF. As DNA, the CDR3 is TGTGCCAGCAGTTCACCCGCTCAGGGGACGACCTACGAGCAGTACTTC.

This sequence joins TRBV9 and TRBJ2-1; D remains unclear. Germline V CDR1 and CDR2: SGDLS, YYNGEE. CDR3 size: 13 residues. V lost 0 bases, J lost 5 bases, and 6 bases lay in between. For the CDR3, the DNA is TGTGCCAGCAGCGTAGCTGTAAACAATGAGCAGTTCTTC. This gives the protein CASSVAVNNEQFF.

The V and J genes are TRBV4-1 and TRBJ2-1; 9 nucleotides align to TRBD2. This CDR3 has 16 amino acids. Germline loops: CDR1 MGHRA, CDR2 YSYEKL. The V and J ends lost 1 base and 8 bases, in that order; junction bases with no gene match: 9. The CDR3 DNA reads as TGCGCCAGCAGCCAAGGACGAGGCGGGAGGGCCGATGAGCAGTTCTTC. Translating gives CASSQGRGGRADEQFF.